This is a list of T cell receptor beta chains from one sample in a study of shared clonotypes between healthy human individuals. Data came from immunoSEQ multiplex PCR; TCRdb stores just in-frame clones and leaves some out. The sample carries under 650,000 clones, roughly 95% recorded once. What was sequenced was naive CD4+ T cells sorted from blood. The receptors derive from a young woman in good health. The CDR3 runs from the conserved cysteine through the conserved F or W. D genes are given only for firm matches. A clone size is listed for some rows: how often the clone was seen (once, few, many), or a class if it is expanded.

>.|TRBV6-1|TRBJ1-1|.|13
CASTTRTPGVTFF
TGTGCCAGCACTACAAGGACTCCCGGCGTGACTTTCTTT
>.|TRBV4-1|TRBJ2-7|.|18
CASSQEGGLGLGGYEQYF
TGCGCCAGCAGCCAAGAAGGGGGACTCGGACTCGGAGGCTACGAGCAGTACTTC
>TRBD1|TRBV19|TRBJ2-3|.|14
CASSTGQGPDTQYF
TGTGCCAGTAGTACGGGACAGGGTCCAGATACGCAGTATTTT
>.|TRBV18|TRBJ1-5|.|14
CASSPRVSIQPQHF
TGTGCCAGCTCACCACGAGTCTCTATTCAGCCCCAGCATTTT
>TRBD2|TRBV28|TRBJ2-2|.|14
CASGGSHNTGELFF
TGTGCCAGTGGCGGGAGCCATAACACCGGGGAGCTGTTTTTT
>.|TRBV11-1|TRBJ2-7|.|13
CASSFGAPYEQYF
TGTGCCAGCAGTTTCGGGGCCCCCTACGAGCAGTACTTC
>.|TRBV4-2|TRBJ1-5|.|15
CASSQGGVSNQPQHF
TGTGCCAGCAGCCAAGGGGGGGTTAGCAATCAGCCCCAGCATTTT
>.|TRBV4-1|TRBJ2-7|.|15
CASSQGARSSYEQYF
TGCGCCAGCAGCCAAGGCGCTAGGAGCTCCTACGAGCAGTACTTC
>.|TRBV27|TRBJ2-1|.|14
CASSLRLLGDEQFF
TGTGCCAGCAGTCTCCGTTTACTTGGCGATGAGCAGTTCTTC
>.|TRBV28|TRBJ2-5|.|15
CASSLTGGDQETQYF
TGTGCCAGCAGCCTAACCGGGGGCGACCAAGAGACCCAGTACTTC
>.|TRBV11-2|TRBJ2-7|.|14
CASSLVFRPHEQYF
TGTGCCAGCAGCTTAGTTTTCCGACCCCACGAGCAGTACTTC
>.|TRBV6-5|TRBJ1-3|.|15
CASSYSIGLGNTIYF
TGTGCCAGCAGTTACTCGATTGGGCTAGGAAACACCATATATTTT
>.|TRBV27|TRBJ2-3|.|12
CATRLRADTQYF
TGTGCCACCCGCCTGAGGGCAGATACGCAGTATTTT
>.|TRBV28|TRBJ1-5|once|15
CASSSLDGRNQPQHF
TGTGCCAGCAGTTCCTTGGATGGCCGTAATCAGCCCCAGCATTTT
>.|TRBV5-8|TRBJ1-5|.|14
CASSLLGSNQPQHF
TGTGCCAGCAGCTTGCTCGGAAGCAATCAGCCCCAGCATTTT
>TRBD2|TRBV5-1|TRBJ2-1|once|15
CASSNGRGSYNEQFF
TGCGCCAGCAGCAACGGGAGGGGCTCCTACAATGAGCAGTTCTTC
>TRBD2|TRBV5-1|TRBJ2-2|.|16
CASSPGTSGRVGELFF
TGCGCCAGCAGCCCGGGGACTAGCGGGAGAGTCGGGGAGCTGTTTTTT
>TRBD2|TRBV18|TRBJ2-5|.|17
CASSPRTSGPPGDTQYF
TGTGCCAGCTCACCACGGACTAGCGGGCCGCCCGGTGATACCCAGTACTTC
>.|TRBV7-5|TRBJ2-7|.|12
CVRSLEFYEQYF
TGTGTCAGAAGCTTAGAATTCTACGAGCAGTACTTC
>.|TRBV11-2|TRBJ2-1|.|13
CASSAGSYNEQFF
TGTGCCAGCAGCGCAGGCTCCTACAATGAGCAGTTCTTC
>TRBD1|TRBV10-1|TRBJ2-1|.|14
CASSEGTVLNEQFF
TGCGCCAGCAGTGAGGGGACAGTACTCAATGAGCAGTTCTTC
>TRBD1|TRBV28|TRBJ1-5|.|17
CASSLRTGSYSNQPQHF
TGTGCCAGCAGTCTACGGACAGGGAGCTATAGCAATCAGCCCCAGCATTTT
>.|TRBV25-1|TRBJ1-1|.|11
CVTDTSTEAFF
TGTGTCACGGACACAAGCACTGAAGCTTTCTTT
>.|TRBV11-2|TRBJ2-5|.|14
CASSFSSSRETQYF
TGTGCCAGCAGCTTTTCGTCTAGTCGGGAGACCCAGTACTTC
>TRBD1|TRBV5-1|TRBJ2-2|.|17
CASSLGMGQGDTGELFF
TGCGCCAGCAGCTTGGGAATGGGACAGGGCGACACCGGGGAGCTGTTTTTT
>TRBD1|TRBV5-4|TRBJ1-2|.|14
CASSQPGQDYGYTF
TGTGCCAGCAGCCAACCGGGACAGGACTATGGCTACACCTTC
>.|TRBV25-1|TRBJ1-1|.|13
CASSEYRNTEAFF
TGTGCCAGCAGTGAATATAGGAACACTGAAGCTTTCTTT
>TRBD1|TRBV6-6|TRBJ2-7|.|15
CASSYVGTGRYEQYF
TGTGCCAGCAGTTACGTCGGGACAGGTCGGTACGAGCAGTACTTC
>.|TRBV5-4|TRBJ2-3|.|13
CASSLDESDTQYF
TGTGCCAGCAGCTTGGATGAATCAGATACGCAGTATTTT
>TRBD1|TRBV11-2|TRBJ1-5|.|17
CASSLGGHRDSYQPQHF
TGTGCCAGCAGCTTAGGAGGTCACCGGGACAGTTATCAGCCCCAGCATTTT
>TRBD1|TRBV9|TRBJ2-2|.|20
CASSVALQQGAPGDTGELFF
TGTGCCAGCAGCGTAGCTCTACAACAGGGGGCGCCCGGAGATACCGGGGAGCTGTTTTTT
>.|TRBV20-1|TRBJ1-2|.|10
CSAGNRGYTF
TGCAGTGCTGGGAACCGGGGCTACACCTTC
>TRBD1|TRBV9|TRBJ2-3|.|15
CASSVQGAEADTQYF
TGTGCCAGCAGCGTACAGGGGGCTGAGGCAGATACGCAGTATTTT
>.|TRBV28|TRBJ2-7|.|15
CASSMGASLAAEQYF
TGTGCCAGCAGCATGGGGGCATCACTTGCCGCCGAGCAGTACTTC
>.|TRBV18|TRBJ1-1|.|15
CASSTGRTRNTEAFF
TGTGCCAGCTCCACCGGACGGACGAGGAACACTGAAGCTTTCTTT
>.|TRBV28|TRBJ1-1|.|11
CASSLGREAFF
TGTGCCAGCAGTTTGGGGAGGGAGGCTTTCTTT
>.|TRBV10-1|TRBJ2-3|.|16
CASSESRRTTTDTQYF
TGCGCCAGCAGTGAGTCGCGCCGGACCACCACGGATACGCAGTATTTT
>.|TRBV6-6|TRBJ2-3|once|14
CASSRDTRTDTQYF
TGTGCCAGCAGTAGGGACACACGCACAGATACGCAGTATTTT
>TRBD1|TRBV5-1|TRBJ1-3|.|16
CASSLEGQGTGNTIYF
TGCGCCAGCAGCTTGGAAGGACAGGGAACAGGAAACACCATATATTTT
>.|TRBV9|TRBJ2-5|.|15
CASSVDYYDQETQYF
TGTGCCAGCAGCGTAGACTACTATGATCAAGAGACCCAGTACTTC
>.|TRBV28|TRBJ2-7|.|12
CASSQGLYEQYF
TGTGCCAGCTCCCAGGGGCTCTACGAGCAGTACTTC
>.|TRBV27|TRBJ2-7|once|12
CASSFVGGEQYF
TGTGCCAGCAGTTTCGTGGGAGGAGAGCAGTACTTC
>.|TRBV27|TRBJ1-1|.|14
CASSWSGRGTEAFF
TGTGCCAGCAGTTGGAGCGGTCGCGGAACTGAAGCTTTCTTT
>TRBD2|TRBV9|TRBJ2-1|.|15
CASSVLAGGPNEQFF
TGTGCCAGCAGCGTACTAGCGGGAGGGCCCAATGAGCAGTTCTTC
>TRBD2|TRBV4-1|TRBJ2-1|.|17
CASSLNPNSGRVYEQFF
TGCGCCAGCAGCCTCAACCCCAATAGCGGGAGAGTCTATGAGCAGTTCTTC
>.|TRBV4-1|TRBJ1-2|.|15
CASSHPSRADYGYTF
TGCGCCAGCAGCCATCCCTCAAGGGCTGACTATGGCTACACCTTC
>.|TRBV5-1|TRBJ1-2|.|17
CASSLQGSLPGGYGYTF
TGCGCCAGCAGCTTGCAGGGTTCGCTGCCGGGCGGCTATGGCTACACCTTC
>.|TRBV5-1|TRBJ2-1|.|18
CASSRPRLEISPNNEQFF
TGCGCCAGCAGCAGGCCAAGACTGGAGATCTCACCAAACAATGAGCAGTTCTTC
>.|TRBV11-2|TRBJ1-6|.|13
CASSTRSNSPLHF
TGTGCCAGCAGCACCCGAAGTAATTCACCCCTCCACTTT